One sample yielded the 12 T cell receptor beta chains listed below, sequenced in a study of blood T cell repertoires in COVID-19. Sequenced by immunoSEQ multiplex PCR; TCRdb stores in-frame clones only, minus some. The sample has nearly 110,000 clones, roughly 88% seen once; the top ten hold approximately 6.8%. The sample consisted of peripheral blood. Source of these receptors: a man in his forties or fifties with active or convalescent COVID-19.

The chain combines TRBV5-1 with TRBJ1-3, with 7 bases aligning to TRBD1. The germline CDR1 and CDR2 sequences are SGHRS and YFSETQ. The trim removed 1 base at V and 0 bases at J, leaving 4 bases unmatched. The CDR3 is 16 amino acids. Written as DNA, the CDR3 is TGCGCCAGCAGCTTGAGTCCAGGGGGCTCTGGAAACACCATATATTTT. Translated: CASSLSPGGSGNTIYF.

The CDR3 here is CASSLDKQGFYEQYF. The CDR3 region has the DNA TGTGCCAGCAGCTTAGATAAACAGGGTTTCTACGAGCAGTACTTC. The rearrangement joins TRBV11-2 to TRBJ2-7; tentatively, D is TRBD1 (6 bases). This CDR3 spans 15 amino acids. V was cut by 0 bases and J by 3 bases, with 12 bases left in between. Germline V lookup: CDR1 SGHAT, CDR2 FQNNGV.

The chain joins TRBV28 to TRBJ2-1, with TRBD2 identical over 7 bases. This CDR3 has 14 residues. The trim removed 2 bases at V and 15 bases at J, leaving 13 bases unmatched. Germline assignment: CDR1 MDHEN and CDR2 SYDVKM. The DNA for the CDR3 is TGTGCCAGCAGTTTAGGGACGGATAGCGGGCTTCCGTTCTTC. Protein product: CASSLGTDSGLPFF.

The chain links TRBV28 to TRBJ2-1; 8 bases are a match to TRBD2. Germline lookup yields CDR1 MDHEN and CDR2 SYDVKM. The CDR3 loop spans 19 amino acids. The J segment lost 2 bases and the V segment lost 4 bases, leaving 16 bases of the junction unmatched. The CDR3 region is CASSSVEREIMRAYNEQFF. CDR3 bases: TGTGCCAGCAGTTCCGTTGAGCGGGAGATAATGCGGGCCTACAATGAGCAGTTCTTC.

This clone was seen once. This sequence joins TRBV3-1 (or the pseudogene TRBV3-2) and TRBJ2-1, with TRBD2 matching 10 bases. With V trimmed by 4 bases and J by 7 bases, 10 bases remained unmatched. CDR1 is LGHDT, CDR2 YNNKEL, per germline (reference sequence). The CDR3 has 16 residues. CDR3 sequence: CASSPILAGETNEQFF. Here the CDR3 DNA reads TGTGCCAGCAGCCCAATCCTAGCGGGAGAGACGAATGAGCAGTTCTTC.

The chain is built from TRBV27 and TRBJ2-7; 8 bases agree with TRBD1. V dropped 6 bases and J dropped 3; count of bases not matched to a gene: 7. Germline assignment: CDR1 MNHEY and CDR2 SMNVEV (reference sequence). This CDR3 comprises 14 residues. The CDR3 bases are TGTGCCAGCAGCCTTCGGGGACAGGTCTACGAGCAGTACTTC. It specifies CASSLRGQVYEQYF.

The J gene is TRBJ2-1, the V gene TRBV10-3; 9 bases map to TRBD2. The germline V gene encodes CDR1 ENHRY and CDR2 SYGVKD. V lost 6 bases to trimming and J lost 7 bases; unmatched junction nucleotides: 13. This CDR3 is built from 16 residues. CDR3 DNA: TGTGCCATCAGAACCCCCCTCGGACTAGCGAGAAATGAGCAGTTCTTC. Translating gives CAIRTPLGLARNEQFF.

This clone was detected only once. The chain joins TRBV30 to TRBJ2-5; 9 nucleotides line up with TRBD2. V was clipped by 1 base and J by 3 bases; unmatched bases: 0. This CDR3 comprises 13 residues. Germline V lookup: CDR1 GTSNPN, CDR2 SVGIG (reference sequence). The CDR3: CAWSGLAEETQYF. CDR3 DNA: TGTGCCTGGAGTGGACTAGCGGAAGAGACCCAGTACTTC.

The DNA for the CDR3 is TGTGCCAGCAGCTTCGGACTAGCGGGAAACACCGGGGAGCTGTTTTTT. Translated, it gives CASSFGLAGNTGELFF. The V gene is TRBV5-5, the J gene TRBJ2-2, with 12 bases that match TRBD2. The trim removed 2 bases at V and 2 bases at J, leaving 1 base unmatched. CDR1 is SGHKS, CDR2 YYEKEE, per germline (reference sequence). The CDR3 is 16 residues long.

This chain connects TRBV5-1 to TRBJ1-5, with a tentative D call TRBD1 (5 bases). Between the trimmed V and J ends, which lost 2 bases and 3 bases, there was a span of 6 bases. Germline values: CDR1 SGHRS, CDR2 YFSETQ. The CDR3 covers 13 residues. As DNA, the CDR3 is TGCGCCAGCAGCTTTGGACACAATCAGCCCCAGCATTTT. This gives the protein CASSFGHNQPQHF.

This clone came up once. V and J are TRBV11-3 and TRBJ1-5, with TRBD1 as a possible D gene (6 bases). The CDR3 extends over 13 amino acids. CDR1 is SGHNT and CDR2 is YENEEA in the germline V gene. V lost 5 bases, J lost 7 bases, and 12 bases lay in between. For the CDR3, the DNA is TGTGCCAGCAGCCCTACGACAGGCCAGCCCCAGCATTTT. It translates to CASSPTTGQPQHF.

The genes are TRBV5-4 and TRBJ2-3; 11 nucleotides match TRBD2. Trimming removed 4 bases from V and 1 base from J; junction bases left unmatched: 5. Germline values: CDR1 SGHNT, CDR2 YYREEE (reference sequence). There are 16 residues in the CDR3. The CDR3 region is CASSTKLAGGTDTQYF. CDR3 sequence (DNA): TGTGCCAGCAGCACCAAACTAGCGGGAGGCACAGATACGCAGTATTTT.